This record concerns one TCR beta chain sequence. Antigen unknown. The source of the sample is a study of vaccination effects on CD4 cells after COVID-19. Study-level results: Infection- and vaccine-induced clones contracted markedly late after vaccination.

The assay was immunoSEQ multiplex PCR, and TCRdb's table has in-frame clones only and misses some. The sample gives some 70,000 clones, roughly four fifths of which show up once; under 2.5% is in the top ten. The CDR3 contains 17 residues. V was pared by 5 bases and J by 5 bases, with 12 bases of the junction left unmatched. Germline CDR1 is SGDLS and CDR2 is YYNGEE. Once cultured for under 11 days, the cells underwent separation to obtain CD4+ T cells. Two-dose vaccination with either BNT162b2 or mRNA-1273 was given to the participants. Sequences were derived from CD4+ T cells from PBMCs cultured without peptide, sampled after COVID-19 vaccination. V gene TRBV9 combines with J gene TRBJ1-6; 8 bases align to TRBD1. The source of this sequence is a human donor who received a COVID-19 vaccine. The CDR3 nucleotides read TGTGCCAGCAGGACGGACGACGACAGGGGAAATAATTCACCCCTCCACTTT. Translating it yields CASRTDDDRGNNSPLHF.